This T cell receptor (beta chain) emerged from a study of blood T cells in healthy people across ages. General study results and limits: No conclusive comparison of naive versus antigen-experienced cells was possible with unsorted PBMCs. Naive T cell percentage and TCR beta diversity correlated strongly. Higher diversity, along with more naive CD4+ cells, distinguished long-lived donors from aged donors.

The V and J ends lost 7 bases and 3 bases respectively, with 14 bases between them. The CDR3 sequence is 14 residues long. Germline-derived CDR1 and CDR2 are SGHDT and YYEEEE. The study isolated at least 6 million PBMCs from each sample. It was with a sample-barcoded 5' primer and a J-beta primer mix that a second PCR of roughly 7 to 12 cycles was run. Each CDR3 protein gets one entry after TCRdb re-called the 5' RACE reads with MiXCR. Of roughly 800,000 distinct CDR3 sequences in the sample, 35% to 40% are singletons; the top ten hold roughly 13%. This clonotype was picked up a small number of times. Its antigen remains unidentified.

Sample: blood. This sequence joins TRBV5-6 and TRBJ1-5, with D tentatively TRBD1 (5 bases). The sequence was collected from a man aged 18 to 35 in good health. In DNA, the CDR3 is TGTGCCAGCGGCCGCGGGGGAACCAATCAGCCCCAGCATTTT. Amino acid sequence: CASGRGGTNQPQHF.